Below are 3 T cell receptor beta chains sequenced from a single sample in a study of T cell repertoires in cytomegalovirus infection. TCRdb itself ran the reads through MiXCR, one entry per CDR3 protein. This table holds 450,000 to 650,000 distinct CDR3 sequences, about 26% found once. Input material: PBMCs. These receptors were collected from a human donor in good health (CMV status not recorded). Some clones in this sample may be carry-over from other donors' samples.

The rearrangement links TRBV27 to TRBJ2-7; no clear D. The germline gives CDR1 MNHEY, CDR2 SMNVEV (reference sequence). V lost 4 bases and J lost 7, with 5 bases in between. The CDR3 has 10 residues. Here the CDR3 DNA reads TGTGCCAGCAGTTCGAGGGAGCAGTACGTC. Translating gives CASSSREQYV.

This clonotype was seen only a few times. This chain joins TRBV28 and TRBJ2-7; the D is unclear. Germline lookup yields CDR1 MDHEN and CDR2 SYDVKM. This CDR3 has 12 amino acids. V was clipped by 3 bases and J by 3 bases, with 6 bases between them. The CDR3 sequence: CASSFRLYEQYF. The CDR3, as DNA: TGTGCCAGCAGTTTCCGGCTCTACGAGCAGTACTTC.

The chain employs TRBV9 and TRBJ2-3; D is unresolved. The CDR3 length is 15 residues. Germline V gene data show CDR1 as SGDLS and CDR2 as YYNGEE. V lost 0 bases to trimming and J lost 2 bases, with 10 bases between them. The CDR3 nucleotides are TGTGCCAGCAGCGTAGTTGAGCTCTTCACAGATACGCAGTATTTT. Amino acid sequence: CASSVVELFTDTQYF.